The entry below gives a single T cell receptor (beta chain) sequence along with its context. Ages ranged from about 18 to 89 years, with residence in around 24 US areas. Participants reported their clinical history, and cohort assignment relied on those reports. This specimen belongs to a study of blood T cell repertoires in COVID-19. Study-level information: Two negative PCRs, clearance, or symptom resolution had been documented for recovered Cohort 3 donors. The analysed material was cDNA or gDNA that came from T cells, B-cell-depleted T cells, or PBMCs.

Clones were sequenced by immunoSEQ multiplex PCR, and TCRdb holds only the in-frame ones, with some missing. Of approximately 360,000 clones detected, about 87% appear once; the ten largest clones hold approximately 1.8%. From germline, CDR1 is MNHEY and CDR2 SVGAGI. The CDR3 is made up of 14 amino acids. V shed 5 bases and J shed 2 bases, with 13 bases lying between them. The source is a man aged 40-49 years in a cohort exposed to, infected with or recovered from COVID-19 (not recorded which). The rearrangement links TRBV6-5 to TRBJ2-7; D is possibly TRBD2 (6 bases). The sample was PBMCs or T cells enriched from blood (not recorded which). CDR3 bases: TGTGCCAGCAGTCGCGGGACGGAAACCTACGAGCAGTACTTC. The encoded protein is CASSRGTETYEQYF.